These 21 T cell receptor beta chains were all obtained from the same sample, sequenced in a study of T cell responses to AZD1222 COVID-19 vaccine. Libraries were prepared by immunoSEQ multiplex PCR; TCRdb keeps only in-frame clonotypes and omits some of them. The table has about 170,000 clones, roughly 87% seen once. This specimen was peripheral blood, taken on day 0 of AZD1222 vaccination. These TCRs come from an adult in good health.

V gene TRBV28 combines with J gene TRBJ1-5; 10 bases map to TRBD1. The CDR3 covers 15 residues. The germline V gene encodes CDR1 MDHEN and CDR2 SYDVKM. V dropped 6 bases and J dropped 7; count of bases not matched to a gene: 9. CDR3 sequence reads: CASRSWDRGGQPQHF. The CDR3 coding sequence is TGTGCCAGCAGGTCGTGGGACAGGGGCGGGCAGCCCCAGCATTTT. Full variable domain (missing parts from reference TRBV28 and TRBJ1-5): DVKVTQSSRYLVKRTGEKVFLECVQDMDHENMFWYRQDPGLGLRLIYFSYDVKMKEKGDIPEGYSVSREKKERFSLILESASTNQTSMYLCASRSWDRGGQPQHFGDGTRLSIL.

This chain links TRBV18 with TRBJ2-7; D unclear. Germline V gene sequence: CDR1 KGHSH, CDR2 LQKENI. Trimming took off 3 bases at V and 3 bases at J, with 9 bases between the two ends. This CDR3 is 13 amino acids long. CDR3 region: CASSPAPRYEQYF. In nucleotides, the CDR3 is TGTGCCAGCTCACCCGCCCCTCGCTACGAGCAGTACTTC.

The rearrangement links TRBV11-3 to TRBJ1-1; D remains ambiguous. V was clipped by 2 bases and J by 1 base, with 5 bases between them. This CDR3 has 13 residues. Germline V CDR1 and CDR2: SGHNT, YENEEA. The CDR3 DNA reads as TGTGCCAGCAGCTTAACATCGAACACTGAAGCTTTCTTT. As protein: CASSLTSNTEAFF.

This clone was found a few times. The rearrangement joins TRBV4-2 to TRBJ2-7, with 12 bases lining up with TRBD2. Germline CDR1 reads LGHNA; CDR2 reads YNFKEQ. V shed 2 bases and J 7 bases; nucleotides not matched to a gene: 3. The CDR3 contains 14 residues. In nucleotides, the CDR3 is TGTGCCAGCAGCCAACTAGCGGGAGGGAAGGAGCAGTACTTC. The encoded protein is CASSQLAGGKEQYF.

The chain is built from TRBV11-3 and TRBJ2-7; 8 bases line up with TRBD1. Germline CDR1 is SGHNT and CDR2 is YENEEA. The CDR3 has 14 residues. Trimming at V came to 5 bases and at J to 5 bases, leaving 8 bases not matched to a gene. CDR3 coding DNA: TGTGCCAGCAGCCTCCACAGGGGGGAGGACGAGCAGTACTTC. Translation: CASSLHRGEDEQYF.

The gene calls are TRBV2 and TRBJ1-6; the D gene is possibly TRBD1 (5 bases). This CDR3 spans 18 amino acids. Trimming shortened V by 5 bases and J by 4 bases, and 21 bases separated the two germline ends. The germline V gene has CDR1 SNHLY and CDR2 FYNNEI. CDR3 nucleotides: TGTGCCAGCAGTTTGGGACGTAGCCGGGGGGAATATAATTCACCCCTCCACTTT. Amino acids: CASSLGRSRGEYNSPLHF. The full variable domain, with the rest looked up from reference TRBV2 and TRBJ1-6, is EPEVTQTPSHQVTQMGQEVILRCVPISNHLYFYWYRQILGQKVEFLVSFYNNEISEKSEIFDDQFSVERPDGSNFTLKIRSTKLEDSAMYFCASSLGRSRGEYNSPLHFGNGTRLTVT.

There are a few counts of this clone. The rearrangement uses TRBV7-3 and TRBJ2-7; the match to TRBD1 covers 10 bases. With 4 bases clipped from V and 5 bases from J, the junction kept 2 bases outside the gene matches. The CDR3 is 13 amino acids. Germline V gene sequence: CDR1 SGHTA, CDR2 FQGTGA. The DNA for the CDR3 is TGTGCCAGCAGCTCGGACAGGGGGAACGAGCAGTACTTC. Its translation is CASSSDRGNEQYF.

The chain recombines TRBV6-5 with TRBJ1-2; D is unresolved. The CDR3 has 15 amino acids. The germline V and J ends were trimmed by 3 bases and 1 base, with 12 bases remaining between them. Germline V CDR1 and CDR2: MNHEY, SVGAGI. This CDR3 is CASSYTAVFNYGYTF. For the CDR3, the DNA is TGTGCCAGCAGTTATACGGCGGTGTTTAACTATGGCTACACCTTC.

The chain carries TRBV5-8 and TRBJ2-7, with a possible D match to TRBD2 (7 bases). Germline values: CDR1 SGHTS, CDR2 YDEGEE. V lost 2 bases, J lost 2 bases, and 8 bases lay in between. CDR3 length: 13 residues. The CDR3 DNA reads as TGTGCCAGCAGCTTCGGGGGGCCCTACGAGCAGTACTTC. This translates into CASSFGGPYEQYF.

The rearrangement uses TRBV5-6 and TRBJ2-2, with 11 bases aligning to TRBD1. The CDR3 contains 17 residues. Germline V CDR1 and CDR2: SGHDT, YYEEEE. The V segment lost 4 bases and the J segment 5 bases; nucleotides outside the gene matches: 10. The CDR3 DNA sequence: TGTGCCAGCAGCCCCGACGGGACAGGGGGATTAACCGGGGAGCTGTTTTTT. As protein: CASSPDGTGGLTGELFF.

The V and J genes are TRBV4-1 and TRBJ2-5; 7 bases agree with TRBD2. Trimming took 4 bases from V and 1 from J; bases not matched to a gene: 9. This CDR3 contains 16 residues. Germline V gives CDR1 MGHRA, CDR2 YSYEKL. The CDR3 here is CASSPTSAGVQETQYF. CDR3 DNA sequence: TGCGCCAGCAGCCCCACCTCGGCGGGGGTCCAAGAGACCCAGTACTTC.

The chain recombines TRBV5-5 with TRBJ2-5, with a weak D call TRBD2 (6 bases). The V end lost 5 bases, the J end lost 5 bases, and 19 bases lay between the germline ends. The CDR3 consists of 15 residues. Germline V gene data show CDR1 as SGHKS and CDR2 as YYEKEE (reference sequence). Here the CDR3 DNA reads TGTGCCAGCAGTCCACATAGCGGAGCCAGGGAGACCCAGTACTTC. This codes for CASSPHSGARETQYF.

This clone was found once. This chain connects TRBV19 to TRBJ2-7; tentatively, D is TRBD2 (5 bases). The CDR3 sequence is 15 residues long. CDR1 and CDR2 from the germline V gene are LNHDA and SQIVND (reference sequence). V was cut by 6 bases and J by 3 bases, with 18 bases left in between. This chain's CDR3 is CASRGQGSIDYEQYF. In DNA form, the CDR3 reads TGTGCCAGTAGAGGTCAAGGGAGCATCGACTACGAGCAGTACTTC.

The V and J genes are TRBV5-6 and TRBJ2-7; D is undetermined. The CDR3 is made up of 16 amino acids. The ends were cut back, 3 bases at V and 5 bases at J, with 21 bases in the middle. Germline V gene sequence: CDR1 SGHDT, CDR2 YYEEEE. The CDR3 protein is CASSYRPTLSSHEQYF. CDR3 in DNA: TGTGCCAGCAGCTATAGACCCACCCTTTCGTCTCACGAGCAGTACTTC.

CDR3 sequence (DNA): TGTGCCAGCAGTTTGACAGGCTCGTTTACTGAAGCTTTCTTT. It yields the protein CASSLTGSFTEAFF. The gene calls are TRBV28 and TRBJ1-1; the D gene is possibly TRBD1 (6 bases). Germline CDR1 MDHEN, CDR2 SYDVKM. V was trimmed by 3 bases and J by 5 bases, leaving 13 bases between them. This CDR3 is built from 14 residues.

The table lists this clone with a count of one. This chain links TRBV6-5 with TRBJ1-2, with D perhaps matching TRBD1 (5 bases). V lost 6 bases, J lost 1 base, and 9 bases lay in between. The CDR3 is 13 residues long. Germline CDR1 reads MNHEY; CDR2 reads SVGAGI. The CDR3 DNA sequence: TGTGCCAGCAGCGTCGACAGTAACTATGGCTACACCTTC. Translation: CASSVDSNYGYTF.

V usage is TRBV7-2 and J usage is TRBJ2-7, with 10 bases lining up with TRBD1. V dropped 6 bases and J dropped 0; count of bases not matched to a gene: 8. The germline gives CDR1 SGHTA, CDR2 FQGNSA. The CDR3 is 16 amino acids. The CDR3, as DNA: TGTGCCAGCAGTTCTATCTGGACAGGGGGCTCCTACGAGCAGTACTTC. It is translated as CASSSIWTGGSYEQYF.

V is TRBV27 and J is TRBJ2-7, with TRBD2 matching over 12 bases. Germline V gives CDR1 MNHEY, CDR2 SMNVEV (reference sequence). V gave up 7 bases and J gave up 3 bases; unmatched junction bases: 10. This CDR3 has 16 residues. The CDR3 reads CASTPPRLAGDYEQYF. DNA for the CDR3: TGTGCCAGCACCCCCCCCCGACTAGCGGGGGACTACGAGCAGTACTTC.

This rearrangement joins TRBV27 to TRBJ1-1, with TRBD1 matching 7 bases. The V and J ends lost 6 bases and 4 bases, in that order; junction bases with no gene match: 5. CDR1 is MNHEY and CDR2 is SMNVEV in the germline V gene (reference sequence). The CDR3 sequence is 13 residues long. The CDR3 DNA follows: TGTGCCAGCAGGAGCAGGGGGGTCACTGAAGCTTTCTTT. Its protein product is CASRSRGVTEAFF.

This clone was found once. DNA of the CDR3: TGTGCCAGCAGCCGCCTTGGACTAGCAGTTCAAGAGACCCAGTACTTC. This gives the protein CASSRLGLAVQETQYF. V usage is TRBV7-2 and J usage is TRBJ2-5; TRBD2 matches 8 bases. J gave up 2 bases and V 5 bases, and 10 bases lay outside the gene matches. The CDR3 has 16 residues. Germline V gene lookup returns CDR1 SGHTA and CDR2 FQGNSA.

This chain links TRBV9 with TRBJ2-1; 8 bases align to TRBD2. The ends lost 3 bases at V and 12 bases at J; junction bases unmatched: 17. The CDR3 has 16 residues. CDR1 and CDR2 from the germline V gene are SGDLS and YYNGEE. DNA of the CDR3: TGTGCCAGCAGCGCAGACTCGGGACTAGAGGCCCGTGGGCAGTTCTTC. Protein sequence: CASSADSGLEARGQFF.